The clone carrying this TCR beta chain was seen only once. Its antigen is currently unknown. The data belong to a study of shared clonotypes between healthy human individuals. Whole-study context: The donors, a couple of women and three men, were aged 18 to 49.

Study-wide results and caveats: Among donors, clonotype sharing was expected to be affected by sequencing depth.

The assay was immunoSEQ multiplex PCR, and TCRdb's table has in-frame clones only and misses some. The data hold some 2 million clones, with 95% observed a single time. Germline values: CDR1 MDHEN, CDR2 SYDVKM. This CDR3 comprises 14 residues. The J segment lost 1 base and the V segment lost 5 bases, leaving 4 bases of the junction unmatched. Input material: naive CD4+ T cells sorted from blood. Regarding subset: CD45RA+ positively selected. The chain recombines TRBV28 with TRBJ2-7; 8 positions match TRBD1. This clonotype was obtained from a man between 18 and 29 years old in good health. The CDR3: CASSVTGGSYEQYF. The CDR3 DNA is TGTGCCAGCAGTGTTACAGGGGGATCCTACGAGCAGTACTTC. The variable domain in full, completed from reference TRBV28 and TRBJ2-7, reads DVKVTQSSRYLVKRTGEKVFLECVQDMDHENMFWYRQDPGLGLRLIYFSYDVKMKEKGDIPEGYSVSREKKERFSLILESASTNQTSMYLCASSVTGGSYEQYFGPGTRLTVT.